The next 12 T cell receptor beta chains were all read from a single sample in a study. TCRdb reanalysed the 5' RACE reads using MiXCR and keeps one entry per CDR3 protein. Here the sample spans 62,000 or so distinct CDR3 sequences, 20% to 25% being singletons. Sequenced input: memory CD4+ T cells sorted from a lymph node. The sample's subset: memory CD4+ T cells, CD4+CD45RO+CD25-. These TCRs come from a female donor with breast cancer.

The chain combines TRBV5-1 with TRBJ2-5, with TRBD1 identical over 9 bases. The CDR3 consists of 14 residues. The germline CDR1 and CDR2 sequences are SGHRS and YFSETQ. V shed 4 bases and J 5 bases; nucleotides not matched to a gene: 6. In DNA, the CDR3 is TGCGCCAGCAGCCCGACAGGGGGTGAGGAGACCCAGTACTTC. Translation: CASSPTGGEETQYF.

This chain uses TRBV20-1 with TRBJ2-3; weak D call: TRBD2 (6 bases). This CDR3 spans 15 amino acids. Deletions cut 6 bases from V and 2 bases from J, with 18 bases between. Germline lookup yields CDR1 DFQATT and CDR2 SNEGSKA (reference sequence). The CDR3 coding sequence is TGCAGTGCCCGTATGCCGGGACTTAACACAGATACGCAGTATTTT. It codes for CSARMPGLNTDTQYF.

The chain employs TRBV7-3 and TRBJ2-2, with D hard to call. CDR1 and CDR2 (germline): SGHTA, FQGTGA. Trimming left V 5 bases short and J 0 bases short, with 7 bases between. The CDR3 runs to 14 residues. CDR3 sequence reads: CASSPDSNTGELFF. The CDR3 DNA reads TGTGCCAGCAGCCCAGATTCGAACACCGGGGAGCTGTTTTTT.

The CDR3 sequence is CASITGGSGANVLTF. CDR3 DNA: TGTGCCAGCATTACAGGGGGATCCGGGGCCAACGTCCTGACTTTC. This chain connects TRBV6-2 or TRBV6-3 to TRBJ2-6; TRBD1 matches 8 bases. Per the germline V gene, CDR1 is MNHEY and CDR2 is SVGEGT. With 7 bases clipped from V and 4 bases from J, the junction kept 6 bases outside the gene matches. The CDR3 extends over 15 amino acids.

Only a few counts were recorded for this clonotype. The chain uses TRBV10-2 and TRBJ2-2; D is ambiguous. The length of the CDR3 is 14 residues. Germline CDR1 is WSHSY and CDR2 is SAAADI. Trimming took 5 bases from V and 6 from J, leaving 13 bases between them. The CDR3 sequence: CASSRARVSGELFF. In DNA, the CDR3 is TGCGCCAGCAGTAGAGCGCGAGTTTCCGGGGAGCTGTTTTTT.

The chain combines TRBV6-2 or TRBV6-3 with TRBJ1-1; D is possibly TRBD1 (5 bases). This CDR3 spans 14 amino acids. Germline V CDR1 and CDR2: MNHEY, SVGEGT. Between the trimmed V and J ends, which lost 2 bases and 4 bases, there was a span of 11 bases. CDR3 residues: CASSYDQGTTEAFF. In nucleotides, the CDR3 is TGTGCCAGCAGTTACGATCAAGGGACCACTGAAGCTTTCTTT.

The chain has TRBV7-3 and TRBJ1-1; 11 nucleotides agree with TRBD1. CDR3 length: 18 residues. Germline CDR1 and CDR2: SGHTA and FQGTGA. Trimming removed 5 bases from V and 1 base from J; junction bases left unmatched: 12. The CDR3 spells CASSRHVPGQGGNTEAFF. The CDR3 DNA reads TGTGCCAGCAGCCGCCACGTTCCGGGACAGGGGGGGAACACTGAAGCTTTCTTT.

V usage is TRBV5-1 and J usage is TRBJ2-6; 10 nucleotides match TRBD2. Trimming cost V 1 base and J 8 bases; bases outside gene matches: 6. The CDR3 sequence is 16 residues long. Looked up from germline, CDR1 is SGHRS and CDR2 is YFSETQ. CDR3 in DNA: TGCGCCAGCAGCTTGAAGCGGGAGGGCCAGTCCAACGTCCTGACTTTC. Translation: CASSLKREGQSNVLTF.

The CDR3 DNA is TGTGCCAGCAGCTTAGACGGTCGCGACTCCGGGGAGCTGTTTTTT. It translates to CASSLDGRDSGELFF. V is TRBV7-2 and J is TRBJ2-2; unclear D gene. V lost 1 base and J lost 6, with 12 bases in between. This CDR3 region has 15 residues. Germline V lookup: CDR1 SGHTA, CDR2 FQGNSA.

The chain uses TRBV2 and TRBJ1-5; no reliable D call. Trimming removed 2 bases at V and 2 bases at J, with 7 bases between. This CDR3 contains 14 residues. CDR1 and CDR2 from the germline V gene are SNHLY and FYNNEI. CDR3 in DNA: TGTGCCAGCAGTGAATTCCAGGGCAATCAGCCCCAGCATTTT. Its protein is CASSEFQGNQPQHF.

In the case of this clonotype: A much more abundant neighbour one base away suggests this may be a read error. Because it lacks the conserved phenylalanine or tryptophan at the end, this CDR3 is likely a read error. CDR3 in DNA: TGTGCCAGCAGTGAACGGACAGCCGCCGATCAGCCCCAGCATTTG. Translating gives CASSERTAADQPQHL. This chain links TRBV6-1 with TRBJ1-5, with a tentative D call TRBD1 (6 bases). Germline CDR1 MNHNS, CDR2 SASEGT. Trimming took off 2 bases at V and 5 bases at J, with 13 bases between the two ends. This CDR3 is built from 15 residues.

With regard to this clonotype: The conserved phenylalanine or tryptophan is not found at the CDR3 terminus, so this likely reflects a read error. The gene calls are TRBV20-1 and TRBJ1-6, with D maybe TRBD1 (6 bases). CDR3 length: 15 amino acids. Germline lookup yields CDR1 DFQATT and CDR2 SNEGSKA (reference sequence). V was shortened by 3 bases and J by 4 bases, with 13 bases between the two germline ends. CDR3 sequence (DNA): TGCAGTGCTAGCCCCAGGGGTAATTATAATTCACCCCTCCACCTT. Its translation: CSASPRGNYNSPLHL.